This T cell receptor beta chain is from a study of blood T cell repertoires in COVID-19. Study as a whole: Collection of acute and convalescent COVID-19 samples took place in the United States, Italy and Spain. The analysed material was cDNA or gDNA that came from T cells, B-cell-depleted T cells, or PBMCs.

Per the authors' pipeline: Amplification from reference gene primers served as the basis for estimated nucleated cell counts. Some clones are missing from TCRdb's copy, which holds only in-frame ones; the method was immunoSEQ multiplex PCR. D and trimming come from the DNA, and the V and J calls and clone size come from that table. In the table there are approximately 180,000 clones, around 85% of which are singletons. The CDR3 is 15 residues long. Trimming removed 0 bases at V and 7 bases at J, with 15 bases between. Germline V lookup: CDR1 MNHEY, CDR2 SMNVEV (reference sequence). Those enrolled in Seattle joined during active infection and were followed longitudinally afterward.

This clonotype was obtained from a person aged 70 to 80 with COVID-19, enrolled during active disease. This chain connects TRBV27 to TRBJ2-5; D is possibly TRBD1 (8 bases). The specimen sequenced was peripheral blood. The CDR3 nucleotides are TGTGCCAGCAGTTTATCGCTGACAGGGGAGGGGACCCAGTACTTC. As protein: CASSLSLTGEGTQYF.